These T cell receptor beta chains were read from a single sample in a study of vaccination effects on CD4 cells after COVID-19. These TCRs are of unknown antigen specificity. Profiling relied on immunoSEQ multiplex PCR, and the TCRdb table lists in-frame clones only, not all of them. The sample yields over 45,000 clones, 67% seen once. Sequencing used CD4+ T cells from PBMCs cultured without peptide, obtained before COVID-19 vaccination. Every receptor here comes from a human donor who received a COVID-19 vaccine. The CDR3 runs from the conserved cysteine through the conserved F or W. Fields, in order: D gene, J gene, clone size, V gene, CDR3 protein, CDR3 DNA. D genes are given only for firm matches. Clone sizes are given selectively: once, few, many, or a class where the clone is expanded.

>NA|TRBJ2-5|NA|TRBV2
CASRRGSGETQYF
TGTGCCAGCAGGAGGGGGAGCGGTGAGACCCAGTACTTC
>TRBD1|TRBJ2-2|NA|TRBV7-8
CASGGARGRKATGELFF
TGTGCCAGCGGAGGGGCCAGGGGGCGTAAAGCCACCGGGGAGCTGTTTTTT
>TRBD1|TRBJ1-2|NA|TRBV5-5
CASSPQGGLFYGYTF
TGTGCCAGCAGCCCCCAGGGGGGCCTCTTCTATGGCTACACCTTC
>TRBD2|TRBJ2-7|few|TRBV12-5
CASGLGAGDPSYEQYF
TGTGCTAGTGGTTTGGGAGCGGGGGACCCCTCCTACGAGCAGTACTTC
>NA|TRBJ2-1|NA|TRBV7-2
CASSLRGSSYNEQFF
TGTGCCAGCAGCTTACGGGGGAGCTCCTACAATGAGCAGTTCTTC
>NA|TRBJ1-5|few|TRBV2
CASSEPLQPQHF
TGTGCCAGCAGTGAACCCCTCCAGCCCCAGCATTTT
>TRBD1|TRBJ2-7|NA|TRBV6-5
CASRPGQGTYEQYF
TGTGCCAGCAGACCGGGACAGGGCACCTACGAGCAGTACTTC
>NA|TRBJ1-1|NA|TRBV2
CASSGGQGFTEAFF
TGTGCCAGCAGTGGGGGGCAGGGTTTTACTGAAGCTTTCTTT
>NA|TRBJ2-7|once|TRBV4-1
CASSQEPSQGGYEQYF
TGCGCCAGCAGCCAAGAGCCCTCGCAGGGGGGCTACGAGCAGTACTTC
>NA|TRBJ2-1|once|TRBV4-1
CASSQAGGSYNEQFF
TGCGCCAGCAGCCAAGCGGGCGGTTCCTACAATGAGCAGTTCTTC
>NA|TRBJ1-2|NA|TRBV30
CAWSSPGRTYGYTF
TGTGCCTGGAGTTCCCCTGGACGGACCTATGGCTACACCTTC
>NA|TRBJ1-1|NA|TRBV5-1
CASSLVQDGTEAFF
TGCGCCAGCAGCTTGGTCCAGGACGGTACTGAAGCTTTCTTT
>TRBD2|TRBJ2-7|NA|TRBV6-5
CASKSTGEGEQYF
TGTGCCAGCAAGTCGACTGGGGAGGGCGAGCAGTACTTC
>TRBD1|TRBJ1-5|NA|TRBV15
CATSRDSGGYQPQHF
TGTGCCACCAGCAGAGATTCAGGGGGCTATCAGCCCCAGCATTTT
>NA|TRBJ1-1|NA|TRBV24-1
CATSDSPVKANTEAFF
TGTGCCACCAGTGATTCTCCCGTCAAGGCGAACACTGAAGCTTTCTTT
>NA|TRBJ2-1|NA|TRBV6-5
CASRRDHYNEQFF
TGTGCCAGCAGAAGGGACCACTACAATGAGCAGTTCTTC
>NA|TRBJ1-3|NA|TRBV12-3/TRBV12-4
CASLVNSGNTIYF
TGTGCCAGCCTCGTGAACTCTGGAAACACCATATATTTT
>TRBD1|TRBJ2-7|few|TRBV18
CASSPKTGANEQYF
TGTGCCAGCTCACCTAAGACAGGGGCCAACGAGCAGTACTTC
>NA|TRBJ1-2|NA|TRBV5-6
CASSSQGNYGYTF
TGTGCCAGCAGCTCACAGGGAAACTATGGCTACACCTTC
>NA|TRBJ2-1|NA|TRBV18
CASSPGNTIYNEQFF
TGTGCCAGCTCACCAGGGAACACCATTTACAATGAGCAGTTCTTC
>NA|TRBJ1-4|NA|TRBV5-4
CASSFIGGSTNEKLFF
TGTGCCAGCAGCTTTATAGGGGGATCAACTAATGAAAAACTGTTTTTT
>NA|TRBJ1-2|NA|TRBV19
CASSIGGNYGYTF
TGTGCCAGTAGTATAGGGGGAAACTATGGCTACACCTTC
>TRBD2|TRBJ2-1|once|TRBV30
CAWIRPLLAGVQHEQFF
TGTGCCTGGATTCGACCCCTTCTAGCGGGAGTCCAACATGAGCAGTTCTTC
>NA|TRBJ2-5|NA|TRBV7-7
CASSLGRGITQETQYF
TGTGCTAGCAGCTTAGGACGAGGGATCACCCAAGAGACCCAGTACTTC
>TRBD1|TRBJ1-1|NA|TRBV6-2/TRBV6-3
CASSRTGGGNTEAFF
TGTGCCAGCAGCCGGACAGGGGGTGGGAACACTGAAGCTTTCTTT
>TRBD1|TRBJ1-1|NA|TRBV5-5
CASSWGQLNTEAFF
TGTGCCAGCAGCTGGGGACAGCTGAACACTGAAGCTTTCTTT
>NA|TRBJ2-2|few|TRBV11-2
CASSLGTGPIPGELFF
TGTGCCAGCAGCTTAGGTACGGGACCCATTCCCGGGGAGCTGTTTTTT